The 8 T cell receptor beta chains in this list originate from one sample, sequenced in a study of cytomegalovirus exposure and HLA in healthy donors. PCR involved 60 Vbeta and 13 Jbeta primers. Libraries were prepared by immunoSEQ multiplex PCR; TCRdb keeps only in-frame clonotypes and omits some of them. This sample has roughly 100,000 clones, with around 79% found just once. The sequenced sample consisted of PBMCs. The receptors come from a man in his forties or fifties in good health and CMV-seropositive.

J is TRBJ2-7 and V is TRBV10-3; 7 nucleotides agree with TRBD1. Germline CDR1 and CDR2: ENHRY and SYGVKD. This CDR3 comprises 15 residues. Losses at the gene ends were 4 bases for V and 0 bases for J; bases not matched to a gene: 6. CDR3 loop: CAISAQTGSSYEQYF. The CDR3, as DNA: TGTGCCATCAGTGCCCAGACAGGGAGCTCCTACGAGCAGTACTTC.

This clone was detected once. The rearrangement links TRBV27 to TRBJ2-7; TRBD1 is a possible D gene (5 bases). There are 14 residues in the CDR3. Between the trimmed V and J ends, which lost 6 bases and 0 bases, there was a span of 12 bases. Germline lookup yields CDR1 MNHEY and CDR2 SMNVEV (reference sequence). CDR3 nucleotides: TGTGCCAGCAGCTTCGCGGACACCTCCTACGAGCAGTACTTC. Amino acids: CASSFADTSYEQYF.

This chain links TRBV28 with TRBJ1-5; D uncertain. CDR3 length equals 15 residues. The germline V gene has CDR1 MDHEN and CDR2 SYDVKM. V dropped 7 bases and J dropped 0 bases, with 13 bases sitting between them. The CDR3 DNA sequence: TGTGCCAGCACCCCGCGGGCTTATAGCAATCAGCCCCAGCATTTT. Translation: CASTPRAYSNQPQHF. The full variable domain, with the rest looked up from reference TRBV28 and TRBJ1-5, is DVKVTQSSRYLVKRTGEKVFLECVQDMDHENMFWYRQDPGLGLRLIYFSYDVKMKEKGDIPEGYSVSREKKERFSLILESASTNQTSMYLCASTPRAYSNQPQHFGDGTRLSIL.

V is TRBV7-9 and J is TRBJ2-7; tentatively, D is TRBD1 (6 bases). The CDR3 is 15 residues long. Germline V lookup: CDR1 SEHNR, CDR2 FQNEAQ (reference sequence). V was cut by 4 bases and J by 0 bases, with 13 bases left in between. The CDR3 region is CASSSTGPSSYEQYF. The CDR3 DNA is TGTGCCAGCAGCTCCACAGGGCCGAGCTCCTACGAGCAGTACTTC. The entire variable domain, with the rest obtained from reference TRBV7-9 and TRBJ2-7, is as follows: DTGVSQNPRHKITKRGQNVTFRCDPISEHNRLYWYRQTLGQGPEFLTYFQNEAQLEKSRLLSDRFSAERPKGSFSTLEIQRTEQGDSAMYLCASSSTGPSSYEQYFGPGTRLTVT.

The chain has TRBV6-4 and TRBJ2-7; TRBD2 is a possible D gene (6 bases). Trimming removed 2 bases from V and 2 bases from J, with 16 bases in between. Germline assignment: CDR1 MRHNA and CDR2 SNTAGT. This CDR3 is built from 16 residues. This CDR3 is CASSDHRGMPAYEQYF. The CDR3 DNA reads as TGTGCCAGCAGTGACCATCGGGGGATGCCTGCCTACGAGCAGTACTTC.

In nucleotides, the CDR3 is TGCGCCAGCAGCCAAGGTCGGCGGGAGGGCAATGAGCAGTTCTTC. Protein product: CASSQGRREGNEQFF. The genes are TRBV4-3 and TRBJ2-1; TRBD2 matches at 9 bases. The CDR3 sequence is 15 residues long. Per the germline V gene, CDR1 is LGHNA and CDR2 is YSLEER. The V gene end was trimmed by 1 base and the J gene end by 6 bases; junction bases not matched to a gene: 4.

As concerns this clone: At the DNA level, this CDR3 is encoded by other sequences in the same sample as well. J is TRBJ2-2 and V is TRBV27; TRBD1 is a possible D gene (6 bases). This CDR3 region has 15 residues. In germline, CDR1 is MNHEY, CDR2 SMNVEV (reference sequence). V dropped 2 bases and J dropped 2 bases, with 9 bases sitting between them. The CDR3 reads CASSLGRGNTGELFF. The CDR3 region has the DNA TGTGCCAGCAGTTTAGGCAGGGGAAACACCGGGGAGCTGTTTTTT.

The chain is built from TRBV5-1 and TRBJ2-1; 9 nucleotides align to TRBD2. Losses at the gene ends were 4 bases for V and 9 bases for J; bases not matched to a gene: 11. The germline V gene encodes CDR1 SGHRS and CDR2 YFSETQ. CDR3 size: 15 residues. In DNA, the CDR3 is TGCGCCAGCAGCCTTTCGCTAGCGGGGATGAGTGAGCAGTTCTTC. Protein product: CASSLSLAGMSEQFF.